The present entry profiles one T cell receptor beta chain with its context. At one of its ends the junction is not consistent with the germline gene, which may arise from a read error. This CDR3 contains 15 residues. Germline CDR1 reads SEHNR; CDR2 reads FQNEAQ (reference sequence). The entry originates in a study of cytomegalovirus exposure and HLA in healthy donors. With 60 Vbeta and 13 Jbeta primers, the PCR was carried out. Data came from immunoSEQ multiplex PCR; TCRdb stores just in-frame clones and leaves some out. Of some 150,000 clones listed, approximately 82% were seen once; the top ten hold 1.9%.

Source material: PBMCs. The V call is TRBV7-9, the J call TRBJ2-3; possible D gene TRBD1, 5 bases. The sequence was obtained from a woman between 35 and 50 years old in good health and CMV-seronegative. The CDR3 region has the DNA TGTTCCAGCAGCCAAATAGCAGGGCCCACAGATACGCAGTATTTT. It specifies CSSSQIAGPTDTQYF.